This is a list of T cell receptor beta chains from one sample in a study of cytomegalovirus exposure and HLA in healthy donors. Produced via immunoSEQ multiplex PCR; TCRdb's table is partial and in-frame only. The table has 84,000 or so clones, 62% seen once. The sequenced sample consisted of PBMCs. These receptors all stem from a woman aged 30 to 39 in good health and CMV-seropositive. Both conserved end residues are part of each CDR3. Fields, in order: J gene, clone size, D gene, V gene, CDR3 DNA, CDR3 protein. D genes are given only for firm matches. Size is stated for part of the rows, as once, few or many counts, or as a class when the clone is expanded.

j_gene: TRBJ1-1
abundance: -
d_gene: -
v_gene: TRBV12-5
CDR3nt: TGTGCTAGTGGTTTTCGGTTTGGGAACACTGAAGCTTTCTTT
CDR3aa: CASGFRFGNTEAFF

j_gene: TRBJ2-5
abundance: -
d_gene: -
v_gene: TRBV5-8
CDR3nt: TGTGCCAGCAGCTTCCAGACCGGGAAACGGACCCAGTACTTC
CDR3aa: CASSFQTGKRTQYF

j_gene: TRBJ2-3
abundance: few
d_gene: TRBD2
v_gene: TRBV11-2
CDR3nt: TGTGCCAGCAGCGAGCGGGGACTAACCACAGATACGCAGTATTTT
CDR3aa: CASSERGLTTDTQYF

j_gene: TRBJ1-2
abundance: -
d_gene: -
v_gene: TRBV7-3
CDR3nt: TGTGCCAGCAGCTCGTTACAGGGAAGTGGCTACACCTTC
CDR3aa: CASSSLQGSGYTF

j_gene: TRBJ2-5
abundance: -
d_gene: TRBD2
v_gene: TRBV5-6
CDR3nt: TGTGCCAGCAGCTTTTTGGGGACTAGCGGGGGGGCCTATGAGACCCAGTACTTC
CDR3aa: CASSFLGTSGGAYETQYF

j_gene: TRBJ1-2
abundance: -
d_gene: -
v_gene: TRBV18
CDR3nt: TGTGCCAGCTCACCACCGAATTGGGGGCAGGGAGACTATGGCTACACCTTC
CDR3aa: CASSPPNWGQGDYGYTF

j_gene: TRBJ2-1
abundance: few
d_gene: TRBD2
v_gene: TRBV6-4
CDR3nt: TGTGCCAGCAGTGGACTAGCGGGGGGCAATGAGCAGTTCTTC
CDR3aa: CASSGLAGGNEQFF

j_gene: TRBJ2-7
abundance: -
d_gene: -
v_gene: TRBV6-6
CDR3nt: TGTGCCAGCAGTCACGGACAGCGCCGTTCCTACGAGCAGTACTTC
CDR3aa: CASSHGQRRSYEQYF

j_gene: TRBJ2-2
abundance: -
d_gene: TRBD1
v_gene: TRBV15
CDR3nt: TGTGCCACCAGCAAGAACAGGGGAACCGGGGAGCTGTTTTTT
CDR3aa: CATSKNRGTGELFF

j_gene: TRBJ1-1
abundance: -
d_gene: -
v_gene: TRBV7-9
CDR3nt: TGTGCCAGCAGCTCTAACATGGGGCGGGGGACTGAAGCTTTCTTT
CDR3aa: CASSSNMGRGTEAFF

j_gene: TRBJ1-1
abundance: -
d_gene: -
v_gene: TRBV7-2
CDR3nt: TGTGCCAGCAGCGTATTAGGAGGCACTGAAGCTTTCTTT
CDR3aa: CASSVLGGTEAFF

j_gene: TRBJ1-2
abundance: -
d_gene: TRBD1
v_gene: TRBV15
CDR3nt: TGTGCCACCAGCACCGGAGGGACAGGGACTGGCTACCCCTTC
CDR3aa: CATSTGGTGTGYPF

j_gene: TRBJ2-7
abundance: -
d_gene: TRBD2
v_gene: TRBV11-3
CDR3nt: TGTGCCAGCAGCCCTGGGTTAGCGGGGGGGATCTCCTACGAGCAGTACTTC
CDR3aa: CASSPGLAGGISYEQYF

j_gene: TRBJ2-7
abundance: few
d_gene: TRBD1
v_gene: TRBV28
CDR3nt: TGTGCCAGCTCTCTCTTCGGACAGGGATATTCCGGCGAGCAGTACTTC
CDR3aa: CASSLFGQGYSGEQYF

j_gene: TRBJ2-3
abundance: -
d_gene: TRBD2
v_gene: TRBV27
CDR3nt: TGTGCCAGCAGTGCCCGGGGACTAGCGGACACAGATACGCAGTATTTT
CDR3aa: CASSARGLADTDTQYF

j_gene: TRBJ2-7
abundance: once
d_gene: -
v_gene: TRBV7-8
CDR3nt: TGTGCCAGCAGGTTAGATACCTACGAGCAGTACTTC
CDR3aa: CASRLDTYEQYF

j_gene: TRBJ1-2
abundance: -
d_gene: -
v_gene: TRBV7-9
CDR3nt: TGTGCCAGCAGCTCTAGCACGGCGGCCAAGTTC
CDR3aa: CASSSSTAAKF

j_gene: TRBJ1-2
abundance: -
d_gene: TRBD1
v_gene: TRBV27
CDR3nt: TGTGCCAGCAGTTCGGGACAGGGGCCCTATGGCTACACCTTC
CDR3aa: CASSSGQGPYGYTF

j_gene: TRBJ2-3
abundance: -
d_gene: -
v_gene: TRBV29-1
CDR3nt: TGCACGGCCGGGGGAAGAGGCACAGATACGCAGTATTTT
CDR3aa: CTAGGRGTDTQYF

j_gene: TRBJ2-7
abundance: -
d_gene: -
v_gene: TRBV5-1
CDR3nt: TGCGCCAGCGAGGACGGGAGCTCCTACGAGCAGTACTTC
CDR3aa: CASEDGSSYEQYF

j_gene: TRBJ2-1
abundance: once
d_gene: -
v_gene: TRBV18
CDR3nt: TGTGCCAGCTCACCAGTCGCGAATGAGCAGTTCTTC
CDR3aa: CASSPVANEQFF

j_gene: TRBJ2-2
abundance: -
d_gene: TRBD2
v_gene: TRBV15
CDR3nt: TGTGCCACTAAGACTGGGACTAGCGGGGGGCAGAACACCGGGGAGCTGTTTTTT
CDR3aa: CATKTGTSGGQNTGELFF

j_gene: TRBJ1-1
abundance: few
d_gene: TRBD1
v_gene: TRBV6-6
CDR3nt: TGTGCCAGCACCACTCAGGGACAGCACACTGAAGCTTTCTTT
CDR3aa: CASTTQGQHTEAFF

j_gene: TRBJ1-2
abundance: -
d_gene: TRBD1
v_gene: TRBV25-1
CDR3nt: TGTGCCAGCAGTGAATACGCCAGGGGGAACTATGGCTACACCTTC
CDR3aa: CASSEYARGNYGYTF

j_gene: TRBJ2-3
abundance: -
d_gene: TRBD2
v_gene: TRBV12-5
CDR3nt: TGTGCTAGTGGTTTGGGAGCGGGGGAGTATTTT
CDR3aa: CASGLGAGEYF

j_gene: TRBJ2-2
abundance: few
d_gene: TRBD2
v_gene: TRBV5-4
CDR3nt: TGTGCCAGCAGCTTGGCCCGGGGGGCGAACACCGGGGAGCTGTTTTTT
CDR3aa: CASSLARGANTGELFF

j_gene: TRBJ2-3
abundance: -
d_gene: TRBD2
v_gene: TRBV6-5
CDR3nt: TGTGCCAGCAGTTCCCAGGCGGGGGGGCGTAGAGATACGCGGTATTTT
CDR3aa: CASSSQAGGRRDTRYF

j_gene: TRBJ2-2
abundance: -
d_gene: -
v_gene: TRBV6-1
CDR3nt: TGTGCCAGCAGTGAAACGGCGGCTGCCGGGGAGCTGTTTTTT
CDR3aa: CASSETAAAGELFF

j_gene: TRBJ1-2
abundance: few
d_gene: TRBD1
v_gene: TRBV6-1
CDR3nt: TGTGCCAGCAGTGATTACCACAGGGGCGGCTACCCCTTC
CDR3aa: CASSDYHRGGYPF

j_gene: TRBJ2-2
abundance: -
d_gene: TRBD2
v_gene: TRBV7-2
CDR3nt: TGTGCCAGCAGCTTCGCGGGGGGAGGAGGGACCGGGGAGCTGTTTTTT
CDR3aa: CASSFAGGGGTGELFF

j_gene: TRBJ2-2
abundance: few
d_gene: TRBD1
v_gene: TRBV14
CDR3nt: TGTGCCAGCAGCTCACGCGGACAGGGCGCCGGGGAGCTGTTTTTT
CDR3aa: CASSSRGQGAGELFF

j_gene: TRBJ2-5
abundance: -
d_gene: -
v_gene: TRBV30
CDR3nt: TGTGCCTGGAGTGTTCTGGAGGCCCAGTACTTC
CDR3aa: CAWSVLEAQYF

j_gene: TRBJ2-7
abundance: -
d_gene: -
v_gene: TRBV11-3
CDR3nt: TGTGCCAGCAGCTCGTCTGCCGGGAAATACGAGCAGTACTTC
CDR3aa: CASSSSAGKYEQYF

j_gene: TRBJ2-3
abundance: few
d_gene: TRBD2
v_gene: TRBV5-6
CDR3nt: TGTGCCAGCAGCTTGGCGGCTAGCGGCATCACAGATACGCAGTATTTT
CDR3aa: CASSLAASGITDTQYF

j_gene: TRBJ1-5
abundance: few
d_gene: TRBD1
v_gene: TRBV19
CDR3nt: TGTGCCAGTAGTTCAGGGGGCGCTGGTCAGCCCCAGCATTTT
CDR3aa: CASSSGGAGQPQHF

j_gene: TRBJ2-7
abundance: -
d_gene: TRBD1
v_gene: TRBV9
CDR3nt: TGTGCCAGCAGCTCACGACAGGGTGCGGACGAGCAGTACTTC
CDR3aa: CASSSRQGADEQYF

j_gene: TRBJ2-7
abundance: -
d_gene: TRBD2
v_gene: TRBV2
CDR3nt: TGTGCCACGCATAGCGGGGGAGGGAACGAGCAGTACTTC
CDR3aa: CATHSGGGNEQYF

j_gene: TRBJ1-6
abundance: -
d_gene: -
v_gene: TRBV5-1
CDR3nt: TGCGCCAGCAGCTTGGCCTTCGGCGGAACAAATTCACCCCTCCACTTT
CDR3aa: CASSLAFGGTNSPLHF

j_gene: TRBJ2-6
abundance: few
d_gene: -
v_gene: TRBV6-4
CDR3nt: TGTGCCAGCAGTGACAGGGGGACTGGGGCCAACGTCCTGACTTTC
CDR3aa: CASSDRGTGANVLTF

j_gene: TRBJ2-3
abundance: -
d_gene: -
v_gene: TRBV7-6
CDR3nt: TGTGCCAGTCGTCCTATGAGCACAGATACGCAGTATTTT
CDR3aa: CASRPMSTDTQYF

j_gene: TRBJ2-5
abundance: -
d_gene: -
v_gene: TRBV15
CDR3nt: TGTGCCACCAGCAGAGATACACAGGTCAGGGCCCAGTACTTC
CDR3aa: CATSRDTQVRAQYF

j_gene: TRBJ2-5
abundance: -
d_gene: TRBD2
v_gene: TRBV6-1
CDR3nt: TGTGCCAGCAGTGAACTAGCGGCCCCAGAGACCCAGTACTTC
CDR3aa: CASSELAAPETQYF

j_gene: TRBJ1-4
abundance: -
d_gene: -
v_gene: TRBV15
CDR3nt: TGTGCCACCAGCAGAGATTTGGGGCTTAGTGAAAAACTGTTTTTT
CDR3aa: CATSRDLGLSEKLFF

j_gene: TRBJ2-7
abundance: few
d_gene: TRBD1
v_gene: TRBV9
CDR3nt: TGTGCCAGCAGCGCCGGGACAGGGAGCAGCGAGCAGTACTTC
CDR3aa: CASSAGTGSSEQYF

j_gene: TRBJ1-2
abundance: -
d_gene: TRBD1
v_gene: TRBV5-1
CDR3nt: TGCGCCAGCAGCTTTATTTCCTCCGGGACAGGAGGCTACACCTTC
CDR3aa: CASSFISSGTGGYTF

j_gene: TRBJ2-6
abundance: -
d_gene: TRBD1
v_gene: TRBV19
CDR3nt: TGTGCCAGTAAGGGGGCAGGGTGGGCTGGGGCCAACGTCCTGACTTTC
CDR3aa: CASKGAGWAGANVLTF

j_gene: TRBJ2-2
abundance: -
d_gene: -
v_gene: TRBV11-2
CDR3nt: TGTGCCAGCAGCCGGGGGGCGCGCGCCGGGGAGCTGTTTTTT
CDR3aa: CASSRGARAGELFF

j_gene: TRBJ2-1
abundance: -
d_gene: -
v_gene: TRBV12-5
CDR3nt: TGTGCTAGTGGTTATACGGAGGTGGATGAGCAGTTCTTC
CDR3aa: CASGYTEVDEQFF

j_gene: TRBJ1-2
abundance: -
d_gene: -
v_gene: TRBV7-9
CDR3nt: TGTTCCAGCAGCCTTCCCGCGCGCGGAGGCTACACCTTC
CDR3aa: CSSSLPARGGYTF

j_gene: TRBJ1-1
abundance: -
d_gene: -
v_gene: TRBV18
CDR3nt: TGTGCCAGCTCACCACCCGGGGACACTGAAGCTTTCTTT
CDR3aa: CASSPPGDTEAFF

j_gene: TRBJ2-1
abundance: -
d_gene: TRBD1
v_gene: TRBV7-2
CDR3nt: TGTGCCAGCAGCTTAGGGACAGGGCCCAATGAGCAGTTCTTC
CDR3aa: CASSLGTGPNEQFF